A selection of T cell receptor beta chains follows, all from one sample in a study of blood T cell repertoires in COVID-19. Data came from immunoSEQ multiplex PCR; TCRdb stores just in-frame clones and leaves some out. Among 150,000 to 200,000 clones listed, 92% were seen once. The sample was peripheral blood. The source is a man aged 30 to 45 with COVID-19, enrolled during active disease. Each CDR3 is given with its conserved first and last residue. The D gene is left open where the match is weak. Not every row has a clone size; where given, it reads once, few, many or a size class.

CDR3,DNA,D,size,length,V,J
CASGLTGVYGYTF,TGTGCCAGCGGACTGACAGGGGTTTATGGCTACACCTTC,TRBD1,NA,13,TRBV6-5,TRBJ1-2
CASSGLNYGYTF,TGTGCCAGTAGTGGGCTAAACTATGGCTACACCTTC,NA,NA,12,TRBV19,TRBJ1-2
CASSLGRGDTQYF,TGTGCCAGCAGCCTTGGCCGGGGAGATACGCAGTATTTT,NA,NA,13,TRBV3-1/TRBV3-2,TRBJ2-3
CASSLSPDRLSYEQYF,TGTGCCAGCAGTTTATCCCCTGACAGGCTGAGCTACGAGCAGTACTTC,NA,NA,16,TRBV28,TRBJ2-7
CAWSMGQLYGYTF,TGTGCCTGGAGCATGGGACAGCTCTATGGCTACACCTTC,TRBD1,NA,13,TRBV30,TRBJ1-2
CASSLSQAVQETQYF,TGTGCCAGCAGCTTGTCGCAAGCGGTCCAAGAGACCCAGTACTTC,NA,NA,15,TRBV5-5,TRBJ2-5
CATLSDRGLIGTGELFF,TGTGCCACCCTTTCAGACAGGGGGTTAATAGGCACCGGGGAGCTGTTTTTT,TRBD1,once,17,TRBV28,TRBJ2-2
CASSLPAAGEQFF,TGTGCCAGCAGTTTACCAGCGGCGGGTGAGCAGTTCTTC,NA,NA,13,TRBV28,TRBJ2-1
CASSPEQSSGANVLTF,TGTGCCAGCAGCCCAGAACAGAGTTCTGGGGCCAACGTCCTGACTTTC,NA,NA,16,TRBV11-1,TRBJ2-6
CASSYRFNGASNSGANVLTF,TGTGCCAGCAGTTACCGATTCAATGGAGCAAGCAATTCTGGGGCCAACGTCCTGACTTTC,NA,NA,20,TRBV6-2/TRBV6-3,TRBJ2-6
CASTPRGGSYEQYF,TGTGCCAGCACCCCTAGGGGGGGCTCCTACGAGCAGTACTTC,NA,NA,14,TRBV5-4,TRBJ2-7
CASSLTGAAAFF,TGTGCCAGCAGCCTCACAGGGGCGGCAGCTTTCTTT,TRBD1,NA,12,TRBV11-3,TRBJ1-1
CAIRRTGAGYEQYF,TGTGCCATCAGACGGACAGGCGCCGGGTACGAGCAGTACTTC,TRBD1,NA,14,TRBV10-3,TRBJ2-7
CASSQDGLGLGLAGTHEQYF,TGTGCCAGCAGCCAAGACGGGTTAGGTCTTGGGCTAGCGGGGACCCACGAGCAGTACTTC,TRBD2,NA,20,TRBV3-1/TRBV3-2,TRBJ2-7
CASRNRVDTGELFF,TGTGCCAGCAGGAACAGGGTAGACACCGGGGAGCTGTTTTTT,NA,NA,14,TRBV28,TRBJ2-2
CAWREPASGQGYEQYF,TGTGCCTGGAGAGAACCCGCCTCGGGACAGGGCTACGAGCAGTACTTC,TRBD1,once,16,TRBV30,TRBJ2-7
CASSPTGLPEKLFF,TGTGCCAGCAGCCCGACAGGGCTTCCTGAAAAACTGTTTTTT,TRBD1,NA,14,TRBV5-4,TRBJ1-4
CASHGLDPRTDTQYF,TGTGCCAGCCACGGACTAGACCCAAGAACAGATACGCAGTATTTT,TRBD2,NA,15,TRBV27,TRBJ2-3
CASRERTGATKNTEAFF,TGTGCCAGCAGAGAGAGGACAGGGGCCACCAAGAACACTGAAGCTTTCTTT,TRBD1,NA,17,TRBV2,TRBJ1-1
CSVEQDSSYEQYF,TGCAGCGTTGAACAAGACAGCTCCTACGAGCAGTACTTC,NA,NA,13,TRBV29-1,TRBJ2-7
CASSDREINNQPQHF,TGTGCCAGCAGTGACAGGGAGATTAACAATCAGCCCCAGCATTTT,TRBD1,NA,15,TRBV6-6,TRBJ1-5
CASSPLAGRTNQPQHF,TGTGCCAGCAGCCCCCTTGCGGGGAGGACAAATCAGCCCCAGCATTTT,NA,NA,16,TRBV6-2/TRBV6-3,TRBJ1-5
CASSQGGQNYGYTF,TGTGCCAGCAGCCAAGGGGGACAGAACTATGGCTACACCTTC,TRBD1,once,14,TRBV27,TRBJ1-2
CASYGLSETTDTQYF,TGTGCCAGCTATGGACTAAGCGAGACCACAGATACGCAGTATTTT,NA,once,15,TRBV28,TRBJ2-3
CASRRPRTGGNYEQYF,TGTGCCAGCAGACGCCCTCGGACAGGGGGCAACTACGAGCAGTACTTC,TRBD1,NA,16,TRBV28,TRBJ2-7
CASSPYRNTEAFF,TGTGCCAGCAGTCCGTACAGGAACACTGAAGCTTTCTTT,NA,NA,13,TRBV12-3/TRBV12-4,TRBJ1-1
CASSLPPGEQYF,TGTGCCAGCAGCCTCCCTCCCGGCGAGCAGTACTTC,NA,few,12,TRBV13,TRBJ2-7
CASTRSGDTEAFF,TGTGCCAGCACCAGGAGCGGGGACACTGAAGCTTTCTTT,NA,NA,13,TRBV6-6,TRBJ1-1
CSVEMGQGAGELFF,TGCAGCGTTGAAATGGGACAGGGGGCCGGGGAGCTGTTTTTT,TRBD1,NA,14,TRBV29-1,TRBJ2-2
CASSLDRGSYNSPLHF,TGTGCCAGCAGCTTAGACAGGGGCTCCTATAATTCACCCCTCCACTTT,TRBD1,NA,16,TRBV7-9,TRBJ1-6
CSARGASEQFF,TGCAGTGCTAGAGGGGCTTCGGAGCAGTTCTTC,NA,NA,11,TRBV20-1,TRBJ2-1
CASSAGVGYTF,TGTGCCAGTAGTGCAGGGGTTGGCTACACCTTC,NA,NA,11,TRBV19,TRBJ1-2
CASSRTPPYEQYF,TGTGCCAGCAGCAGGACACCTCCCTACGAGCAGTACTTC,NA,NA,13,TRBV27,TRBJ2-7
CASSPRGGREDTQYF,TGTGCCAGCAGCCCCCGGGGAGGGAGGGAGGATACGCAGTATTTT,TRBD2,NA,15,TRBV7-3,TRBJ2-3
CASQDRGPYTGELFF,TGTGCCAGTCAAGACAGGGGGCCCTACACCGGGGAGCTGTTTTTT,TRBD1,NA,15,TRBV6-5,TRBJ2-2